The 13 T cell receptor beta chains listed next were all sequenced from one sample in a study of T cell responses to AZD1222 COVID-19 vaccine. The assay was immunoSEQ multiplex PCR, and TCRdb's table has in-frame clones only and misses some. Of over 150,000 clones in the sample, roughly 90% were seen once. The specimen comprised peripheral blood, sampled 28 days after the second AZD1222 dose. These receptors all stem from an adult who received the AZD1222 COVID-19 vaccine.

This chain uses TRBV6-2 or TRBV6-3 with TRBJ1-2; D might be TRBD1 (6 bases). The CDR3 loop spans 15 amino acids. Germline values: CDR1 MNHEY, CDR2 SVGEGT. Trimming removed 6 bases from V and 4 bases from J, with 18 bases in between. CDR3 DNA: TGTGCCAGCAGCAGAGCTGGGGGCAGCTTCTATGGCTACACCTTC. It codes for CASSRAGGSFYGYTF.

This CDR3 is CASSLGQTNTEAFF. CDR3 DNA sequence: TGTGCCAGCAGCTTAGGACAGACAAACACTGAAGCTTTCTTT. The chain is built from TRBV7-8 and TRBJ1-1; D possibly corresponds to TRBD1 (5 bases). The length of the CDR3 is 14 residues. Trimming stripped 1 base from V and 2 bases from J, with 8 bases between. The germline V gene has CDR1 SGHVS and CDR2 FQNEAQ. Full variable domain (remainder filled in from reference TRBV7-8 and TRBJ1-1): GAGVSQSPRYKVAKRGQDVALRCDPISGHVSLFWYQQALGQGPEFLTYFQNEAQLDKSGLPSDRFFAERPEGSVSTLKIQRTQQEDSAVYLCASSLGQTNTEAFFGQGTRLTVV.

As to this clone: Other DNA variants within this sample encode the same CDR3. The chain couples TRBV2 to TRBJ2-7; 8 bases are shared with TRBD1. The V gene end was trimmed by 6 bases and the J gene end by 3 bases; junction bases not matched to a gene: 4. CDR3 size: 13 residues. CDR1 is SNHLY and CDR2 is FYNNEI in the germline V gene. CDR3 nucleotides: TGTGCCAGCAGAGGACAGGGTAGCTACGAGCAGTACTTC. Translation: CASRGQGSYEQYF.

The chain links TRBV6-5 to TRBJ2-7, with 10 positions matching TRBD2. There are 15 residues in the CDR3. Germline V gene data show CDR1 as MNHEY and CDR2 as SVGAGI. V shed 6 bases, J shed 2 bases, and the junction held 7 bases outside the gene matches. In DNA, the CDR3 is TGTGCCAGCAGGACCGGGACTAGCGCGGCCTACGAGCAGTACTTC. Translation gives CASRTGTSAAYEQYF.

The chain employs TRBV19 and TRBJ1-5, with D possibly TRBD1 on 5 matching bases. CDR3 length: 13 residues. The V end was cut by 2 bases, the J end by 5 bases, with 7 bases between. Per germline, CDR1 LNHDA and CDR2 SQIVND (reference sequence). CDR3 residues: CASSIRGDQPQHF. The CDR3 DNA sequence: TGTGCCAGTAGTATAAGAGGGGATCAGCCCCAGCATTTT.

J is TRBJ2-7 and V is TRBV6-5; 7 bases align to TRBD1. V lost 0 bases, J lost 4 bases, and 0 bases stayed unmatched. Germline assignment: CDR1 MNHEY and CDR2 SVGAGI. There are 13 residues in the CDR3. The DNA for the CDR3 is TGTGCCAGCAGTTACTCACAGGGGTACGAGCAGTACTTC. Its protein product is CASSYSQGYEQYF.

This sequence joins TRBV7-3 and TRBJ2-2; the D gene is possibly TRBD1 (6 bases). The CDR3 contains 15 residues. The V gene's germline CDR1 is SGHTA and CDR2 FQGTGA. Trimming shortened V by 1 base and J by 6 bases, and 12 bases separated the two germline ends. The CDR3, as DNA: TGTGCCAGCAGCTTAAGTCAGGGGCGGGCCGGGGAGCTGTTTTTT. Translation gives CASSLSQGRAGELFF.

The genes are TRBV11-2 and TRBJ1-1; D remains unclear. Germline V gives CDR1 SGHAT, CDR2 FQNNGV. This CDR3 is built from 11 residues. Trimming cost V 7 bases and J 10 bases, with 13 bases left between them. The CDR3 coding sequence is TGTGCCAGCACCTCCCGCGCGGGAGCTTTCTTT. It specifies CASTSRAGAFF.

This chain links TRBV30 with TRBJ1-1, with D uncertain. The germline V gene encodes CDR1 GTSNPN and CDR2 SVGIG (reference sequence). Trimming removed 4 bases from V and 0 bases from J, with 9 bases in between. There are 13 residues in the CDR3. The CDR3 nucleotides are TGTGCCTGGAATCTGAGGATGAACACTGAAGCTTTCTTT. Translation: CAWNLRMNTEAFF.

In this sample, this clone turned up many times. The DNA for the CDR3 is TGTGCCAGCAGCCAACGGCCGGACTCCTACGAGCAGTACTTC. It specifies CASSQRPDSYEQYF. J is TRBJ2-7 and V is TRBV3-1 (or the pseudogene TRBV3-2); D is unclear. Trimming pared 2 bases from V and 0 bases from J, leaving 8 bases between. The CDR3 has 14 residues. CDR1 and CDR2 from the germline V gene are LGHDT and YNNKEL (reference sequence).

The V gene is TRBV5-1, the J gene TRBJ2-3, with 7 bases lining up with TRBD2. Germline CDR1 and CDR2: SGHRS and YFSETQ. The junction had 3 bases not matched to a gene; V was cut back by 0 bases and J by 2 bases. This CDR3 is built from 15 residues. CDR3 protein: CASSLEGRVTDTQYF. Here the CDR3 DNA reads TGCGCCAGCAGCTTGGAGGGGAGGGTCACAGATACGCAGTATTTT.

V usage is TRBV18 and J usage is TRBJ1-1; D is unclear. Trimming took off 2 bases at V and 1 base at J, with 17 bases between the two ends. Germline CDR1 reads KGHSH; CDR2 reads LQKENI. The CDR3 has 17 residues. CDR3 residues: CASSPGLRPETNTEAFF. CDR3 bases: TGTGCCAGCTCACCAGGTTTAAGGCCAGAAACGAACACTGAAGCTTTCTTT.

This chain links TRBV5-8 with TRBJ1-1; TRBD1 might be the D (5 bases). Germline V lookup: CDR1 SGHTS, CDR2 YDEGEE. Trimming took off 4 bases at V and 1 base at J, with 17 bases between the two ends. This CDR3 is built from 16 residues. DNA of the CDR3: TGTGCCAGCAGCCTCAGTGGGGGTAGTTGGAACACTGAAGCTTTCTTT. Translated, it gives CASSLSGGSWNTEAFF.